These 19 T cell receptor beta chains originate from one sample sequenced in a study of blood T cells in healthy people across ages. Using a J-beta primer mix together with a sample-barcoded 5' primer, a second PCR was run for roughly 7 to 12 cycles. MiXCR was run by TCRdb on the 5' RACE reads, yielding one entry per CDR3 protein. The table records under 2 million distinct CDR3 sequences, approximately 32% of them present only once. The sequenced sample consisted of blood. These receptors all come from a woman aged 25 to 39 in good health.

V is TRBV27 and J is TRBJ2-3, with 8 positions matching TRBD2. The CDR3 sequence is 15 residues long. V lost 7 bases, J lost 1 base, and 7 bases stayed unmatched. CDR1 is MNHEY, CDR2 SMNVEV, per germline (reference sequence). The CDR3 reads CASTLAGMGTDTQYF. The CDR3 DNA reads as TGTGCCAGCACCTTAGCGGGAATGGGCACAGATACGCAGTATTTT.

The chain has TRBV11-2 and TRBJ2-5; tentative D call: TRBD1 (6 bases). The germline V gene encodes CDR1 SGHAT and CDR2 FQNNGV. The CDR3 has 15 amino acids. V gave up 1 base and J gave up 3 bases, with 12 bases separating them. The CDR3 is CASSLVGTMEETQYF. The CDR3 nucleotides are TGTGCCAGCAGCTTAGTCGGGACAATGGAAGAGACCCAGTACTTC.

This chain uses TRBV7-3 with TRBJ2-1; D gene uncertain. Germline lookup yields CDR1 SGHTA and CDR2 FQGTGA. The CDR3 consists of 12 residues. V shed 4 bases and J shed 10 bases, with 11 bases lying between them. CDR3 nucleotide sequence: TGTGCCAGCAGCTCACCTAGTGGGGAGCAGTTCTTC. Encoded protein: CASSSPSGEQFF.

The sample holds a few counts of this clonotype. V and J are TRBV9 and TRBJ2-3; TRBD1 might be the D (5 bases). Per germline, CDR1 SGDLS and CDR2 YYNGEE. V was trimmed by 6 bases and J by 2 bases, leaving 13 bases between them. The CDR3 consists of 14 residues. The CDR3 loop is CASTETDSTDTQYF. In nucleotides, the CDR3 is TGTGCCAGCACGGAGACAGACTCCACAGATACGCAGTATTTT.

In DNA form, the CDR3 reads TGTGCCAGCAGCGTAGATGCGGGAGAAAAACTGTTTTTT. This translates into CASSVDAGEKLFF. The chain joins TRBV9 to TRBJ1-4; D gene ambiguous. The V gene lost 0 bases and the J gene lost 8 bases, with 8 bases spanning the gap. The V gene's germline CDR1 is SGDLS and CDR2 YYNGEE. This CDR3 comprises 13 residues.

This clonotype was recorded a few times. The rearrangement joins TRBV5-5 to TRBJ2-5; 10 positions agree with TRBD1. This CDR3 region has 15 residues. Germline V gene sequence: CDR1 SGHKS, CDR2 YYEKEE (reference sequence). V shed 2 bases, J shed 5 bases, and the junction held 6 bases outside the gene matches. The CDR3 is CASSFYDRGLETQYF. DNA of the CDR3: TGTGCCAGCAGCTTTTACGACAGGGGGCTGGAGACCCAGTACTTC.

On this clonotype: A much bigger clone sits one base away, suggesting this may be a read error. The chain employs TRBV4-1 and TRBJ2-7, with a weak D call TRBD2 (6 bases). CDR3 length: 15 amino acids. CDR1 and CDR2 (germline): MGHRA, YSYEKL. CDR3 amino acids: CAGSQLAATSYEQYF. The CDR3 nucleotides read TGCGCCGGCAGCCAACTAGCTGCGACTTCCTACGAGCAGTACTTC.

This clonotype was detected a few times. This chain uses TRBV4-1 with TRBJ2-1; possible D gene TRBD1, 5 bases. Trimming shortened V by 4 bases and J by 7 bases, and 17 bases separated the two germline ends. CDR1 and CDR2 (germline): MGHRA, YSYEKL. The CDR3 contains 15 residues. CDR3 bases: TGCGCCAGCAGCCCCCCCTGGGGCTCTAGGAATGAGCAGTTCTTC. Translating gives CASSPPWGSRNEQFF.

J is TRBJ2-7 and V is TRBV27; 9 bases line up with TRBD1. The germline V gene has CDR1 MNHEY and CDR2 SMNVEV (reference sequence). This CDR3 has 14 residues. Trimming took 7 bases from V and 1 from J; bases not matched to a gene: 5. CDR3: CASTRTGDSYEQYF. The CDR3 DNA is TGTGCCAGCACGAGGACAGGGGATTCCTACGAGCAGTACTTC.

In this sample, this clonotype turned up many times. The chain couples TRBV29-1 to TRBJ2-5; D is undetermined. Trimming shortened V by 2 bases and J by 2 bases, and 18 bases separated the two germline ends. The CDR3 is made up of 16 amino acids. Germline V gene data show CDR1 as SQVTM and CDR2 as ANQGSEA. As DNA, the CDR3 is TGCAGCGTTGAATTTGTGGATCAAAAACGTCAAGAGACCCAGTACTTC. It yields the protein CSVEFVDQKRQETQYF.

This clonotype was detected only a few times. The chain couples TRBV20-1 to TRBJ2-5; 9 positions match TRBD2. In germline, CDR1 is DFQATT, CDR2 SNEGSKA (reference sequence). The CDR3 covers 14 residues. V trimming: 6 bases; J trimming: 2 bases; junction bases outside the gene matches: 7. The CDR3 DNA follows: TGCAGTGCGATAACGACTAGCGGACAAGAGACCCAGTACTTC. Translation: CSAITTSGQETQYF.

There are a few counts of this clonotype. The chain links TRBV30 to TRBJ2-1, with D tentatively TRBD1 (6 bases). The CDR3 sequence is 16 residues long. Germline loops: CDR1 GTSNPN, CDR2 SVGIG (reference sequence). Trimming shortened V by 0 bases and J by 3 bases, and 15 bases separated the two germline ends. The CDR3 bases are TGTGCCTGGAGTGTACTAGGACAGACAAACTACAATGAGCAGTTCTTC. Protein product: CAWSVLGQTNYNEQFF.

This clonotype was observed a few times. The chain joins TRBV20-1 to TRBJ2-1, with 7 bases matching TRBD1. The CDR3 has 15 residues. Per germline, CDR1 DFQATT and CDR2 SNEGSKA (reference sequence). V dropped 6 bases and J dropped 1; count of bases not matched to a gene: 9. CDR3 loop: CSAKGQYGSYNEQFF. The CDR3 DNA is TGCAGTGCAAAGGGACAGTACGGGTCCTACAATGAGCAGTTCTTC.

This chain uses TRBV20-1 with TRBJ2-5; possibly TRBD2 for D (5 bases). Trimming took off 3 bases at V and 2 bases at J, with 13 bases between the two ends. The germline gives CDR1 DFQATT, CDR2 SNEGSKA (reference sequence). This CDR3 contains 14 residues. The CDR3 spells CSASSLVGQETQYF. As DNA, the CDR3 is TGCAGTGCTAGTTCACTAGTCGGGCAAGAGACCCAGTACTTC.

The V call is TRBV7-3, the J call TRBJ2-7; D may be TRBD2 (7 bases). This CDR3 is built from 18 residues. V was shortened by 3 bases and J by 0 bases, with 21 bases between the two germline ends. Germline loops: CDR1 SGHTA, CDR2 FQGTGA. CDR3 in amino acids: CASSLGPPRGGSSYEQYF. Here the CDR3 DNA reads TGTGCCAGCAGCTTGGGGCCCCCTAGGGGGGGAAGCTCCTACGAGCAGTACTTC.

Comments on this clonotype: Compared with germline, one end of the junction differs, possibly owing to a read error. J is TRBJ2-6 and V is TRBV20-1, with D possibly being TRBD2 (5 bases). Germline-derived CDR1 and CDR2 are DFQATT and SNEGSKA (reference sequence). This CDR3 spans 17 amino acids. CDR3: CSARVGGSPSGANVLTF. The CDR3 coding sequence is TGCAGTGCCAGAGTTGGAGGCTCTCCCTCTGGGGCCAACGTCCTGACTTTC.

This clonotype was seen a handful of times. The chain combines TRBV20-1 with TRBJ1-2, with D perhaps matching TRBD1 (5 bases). This CDR3 spans 12 amino acids. Germline V CDR1 and CDR2: DFQATT, SNEGSKA (reference sequence). V lost 5 bases and J 5 bases, leaving 12 bases between the germline ends. CDR3 in DNA: TGCAGTGCTCCGGAAGGACATTATGGCTACACCTTC. Residues: CSAPEGHYGYTF.

This clonotype was seen at least ten times. The genes are TRBV4-1 and TRBJ2-7; TRBD2 agrees at 7 bases. Germline lookup yields CDR1 MGHRA and CDR2 YSYEKL. With V trimmed by 0 bases and J by 6 bases, 8 bases remained unmatched. CDR3 length equals 15 residues. The CDR3 spells CASSQENLGGGEQYF. The CDR3 nucleotides are TGCGCCAGCAGCCAAGAGAACTTAGGCGGGGGCGAGCAGTACTTC.

This clonotype was observed a few times. The chain has TRBV6-1 and TRBJ2-1; 9 bases fit TRBD2. V lost 5 bases to trimming and J lost 6 bases; unmatched junction nucleotides: 5. The CDR3 loop spans 14 amino acids. Germline V lookup: CDR1 MNHNS, CDR2 SASEGT. CDR3 sequence (DNA): TGTGCCAGCAGTCAGACTAGCGGATTCAATGAGCAGTTCTTC. Translating it yields CASSQTSGFNEQFF.